The clone carrying this T cell receptor beta chain occurred many times. This entry is derived from a study of CD8+CD57+ T cells in acquired aplastic anemia. Patients selected for sequencing had displayed CD8+CD57+ cell expansion by flow cytometry. Among the patients, all had severe acquired aplastic anemia. The template used for profiling TCR beta VDJ and CDR3 was genomic DNA. Each CDR3 protein is one row after TCRdb ran MiXCR on the reads. The repertoire holds 200,000 to 300,000 distinct CDR3 sequences, with 40% to 50% as singletons. Sequenced: sorted CD4+, CD8+, or CD8+CD57+ T cells (not recorded which) from PBMCs. The sequence was collected from a human donor with aplastic anemia.

The CDR3, as DNA: TGTGCCAGCAGCTTAGTGGGACTAGCGGGAGAGACAGATACGCAGTATTTT. Protein: CASSLVGLAGETDTQYF. The chain carries TRBV7-9 and TRBJ2-3, with 14 bases aligning to TRBD2. The CDR3 runs 17 residues. The V segment lost 1 base and the J segment 3 bases; nucleotides outside the gene matches: 3. Per the germline V gene, CDR1 is SEHNR and CDR2 is FQNEAQ (reference sequence).